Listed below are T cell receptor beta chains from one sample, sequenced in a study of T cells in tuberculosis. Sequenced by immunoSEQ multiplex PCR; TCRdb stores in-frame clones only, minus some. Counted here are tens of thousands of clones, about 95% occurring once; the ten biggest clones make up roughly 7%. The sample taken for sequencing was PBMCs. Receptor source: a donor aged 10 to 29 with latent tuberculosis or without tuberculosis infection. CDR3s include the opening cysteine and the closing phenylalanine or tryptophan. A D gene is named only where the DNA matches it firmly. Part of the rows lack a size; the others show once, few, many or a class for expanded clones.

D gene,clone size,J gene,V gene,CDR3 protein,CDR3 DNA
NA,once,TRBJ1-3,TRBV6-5,CASSGEGSGNTIYF,TGTGCCAGCAGTGGAGAGGGCTCTGGAAACACCATATATTTT
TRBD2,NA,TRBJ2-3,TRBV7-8,CASSQNVGTSGSRHTQYF,TGTGCCAGCAGCCAGAATGTGGGGACTAGCGGGAGTCGTCATACGCAGTATTTT
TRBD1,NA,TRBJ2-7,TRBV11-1,CASSSSPGQGPKGYEQYF,TGTGCCAGCAGCTCCTCTCCGGGACAGGGTCCGAAAGGCTACGAGCAGTACTTC
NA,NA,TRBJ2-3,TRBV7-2,CASSLVSLATKVDTQYF,TGTGCCAGCAGCTTAGTGTCGCTAGCGACTAAAGTAGATACGCAGTATTTT
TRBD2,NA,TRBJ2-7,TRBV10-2,CASNGGAPYEQYF,TGCGCCAGCAACGGGGGGGCACCCTACGAGCAGTACTTC
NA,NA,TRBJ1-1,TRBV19,CASSFMNTEAFF,TGTGCCAGTAGTTTTATGAACACTGAAGCTTTCTTT
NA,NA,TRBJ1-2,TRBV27,CASSLWSGSYGYTF,TGTGCCAGCAGTTTATGGTCAGGGTCCTATGGCTACACCTTC
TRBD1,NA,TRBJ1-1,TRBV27,CASSSRQGEAFF,TGTGCCAGCAGTTCCAGACAGGGAGAAGCTTTCTTT
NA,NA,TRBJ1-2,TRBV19,CASTSTGTYGYTF,TGTGCCAGTACCTCAACAGGAACCTATGGCTACACCTTC
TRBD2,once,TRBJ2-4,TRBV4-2,CASSQGSGGSIQYF,TGTGCCAGCAGCCAAGGTTCGGGGGGAAGCATTCAGTACTTC
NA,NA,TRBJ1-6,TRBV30,CAWSYLGDSPLHF,TGTGCCTGGAGCTACCTAGGGGATTCACCCCTCCACTTT
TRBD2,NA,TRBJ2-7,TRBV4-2,CASSQESLRGIYEQYF,TGTGCCAGCAGCCAAGAAAGCTTGCGGGGGATCTACGAGCAGTACTTC
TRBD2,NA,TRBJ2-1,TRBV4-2,CASSTSGGYYNEQFF,TGTGCCAGCAGTACAAGCGGGGGGTACTACAATGAGCAGTTCTTC
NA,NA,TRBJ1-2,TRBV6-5,CASSYSQVDLYGYTF,TGTGCCAGCAGTTACTCACAGGTCGACCTATATGGCTACACCTTC
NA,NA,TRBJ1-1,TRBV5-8,CASSLELTQPNTEAFF,TGTGCCAGCAGCTTGGAACTAACGCAGCCGAACACTGAAGCTTTCTTT
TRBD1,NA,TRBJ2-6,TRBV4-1,CASTLGQGAGANVLTF,TGCGCCAGCACCTTGGGACAGGGGGCTGGGGCCAACGTCCTGACTTTC
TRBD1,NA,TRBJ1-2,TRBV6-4,CASSPGTGYGYTF,TGTGCCAGCAGTCCGGGGACAGGCTATGGCTACACCTTC
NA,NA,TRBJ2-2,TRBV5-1,CASSLAEAPRELFF,TGCGCCAGCAGCTTGGCTGAGGCACCCCGGGAGCTGTTTTTT
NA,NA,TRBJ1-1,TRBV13,CASSLVRIGANTEAFF,TGTGCCAGCAGCTTAGTAAGAATAGGAGCGAACACTGAAGCTTTCTTT
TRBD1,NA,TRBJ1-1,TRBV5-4,CASGDSTHTEAFF,TGTGCCAGTGGGGACAGTACCCACACTGAAGCTTTCTTT
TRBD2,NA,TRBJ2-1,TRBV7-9,CASSLAQGLAGEQFF,TGTGCCAGCAGCTTAGCCCAGGGGCTAGCGGGAGAGCAGTTCTTC
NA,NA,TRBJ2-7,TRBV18,CASSLIDRYEQYF,TGTGCCAGCTCACTAATCGACAGATACGAGCAGTACTTC
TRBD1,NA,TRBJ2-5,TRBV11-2,CASSLDEPGQEIQETQYF,TGTGCCAGCAGCTTAGACGAACCGGGACAGGAGATTCAAGAGACCCAGTACTTC